One TCR beta chain is described in this entry. Its target is unknown. The data originate from a study of shared clonotypes between healthy human individuals. Naive CD8 isolation took CD45RO-negative cells positively selected for CCR7 and excluded terminally differentiated effector memory CD45RA+ cells. Whole-study results and caveats: Depth was large, yet rarefaction showed that sorted-subset sequencing was incomplete.

Assay used: immunoSEQ multiplex PCR; TCRdb lists only in-frame clones, some missing. The top ten hold 24% of the sample, which has about 820,000 clones, about 92% seen once. Sequencing input: naive CD8+ T cells sorted from blood. This sequence originates from a young man in good health.

CDR3 DNA: TGTGCCAGCAGTCTTACGCCAGGGGTTGACGATACGCAGTATTTT. Its protein product is CASSLTPGVDDTQYF. This sequence joins TRBV13 and TRBJ2-3, with TRBD1 as a possible D gene (6 bases). The CDR3 has 15 residues. Germline CDR1 is PRHDT and CDR2 is FYEKMQ (reference sequence). The germline V and J ends were trimmed by 6 bases and 6 bases, with 19 bases remaining between them. The whole variable domain, remainder taken from reference TRBV13 and TRBJ2-3, is AAGVIQSPRHLIKEKRETATLKCYPIPRHDTVYWYQQGPGQDPQFLISFYEKMQSDKGSIPDRFSAQQFSDYHSELNMSSLELGDSALYFCASSLTPGVDDTQYFGPGTRLTVL.